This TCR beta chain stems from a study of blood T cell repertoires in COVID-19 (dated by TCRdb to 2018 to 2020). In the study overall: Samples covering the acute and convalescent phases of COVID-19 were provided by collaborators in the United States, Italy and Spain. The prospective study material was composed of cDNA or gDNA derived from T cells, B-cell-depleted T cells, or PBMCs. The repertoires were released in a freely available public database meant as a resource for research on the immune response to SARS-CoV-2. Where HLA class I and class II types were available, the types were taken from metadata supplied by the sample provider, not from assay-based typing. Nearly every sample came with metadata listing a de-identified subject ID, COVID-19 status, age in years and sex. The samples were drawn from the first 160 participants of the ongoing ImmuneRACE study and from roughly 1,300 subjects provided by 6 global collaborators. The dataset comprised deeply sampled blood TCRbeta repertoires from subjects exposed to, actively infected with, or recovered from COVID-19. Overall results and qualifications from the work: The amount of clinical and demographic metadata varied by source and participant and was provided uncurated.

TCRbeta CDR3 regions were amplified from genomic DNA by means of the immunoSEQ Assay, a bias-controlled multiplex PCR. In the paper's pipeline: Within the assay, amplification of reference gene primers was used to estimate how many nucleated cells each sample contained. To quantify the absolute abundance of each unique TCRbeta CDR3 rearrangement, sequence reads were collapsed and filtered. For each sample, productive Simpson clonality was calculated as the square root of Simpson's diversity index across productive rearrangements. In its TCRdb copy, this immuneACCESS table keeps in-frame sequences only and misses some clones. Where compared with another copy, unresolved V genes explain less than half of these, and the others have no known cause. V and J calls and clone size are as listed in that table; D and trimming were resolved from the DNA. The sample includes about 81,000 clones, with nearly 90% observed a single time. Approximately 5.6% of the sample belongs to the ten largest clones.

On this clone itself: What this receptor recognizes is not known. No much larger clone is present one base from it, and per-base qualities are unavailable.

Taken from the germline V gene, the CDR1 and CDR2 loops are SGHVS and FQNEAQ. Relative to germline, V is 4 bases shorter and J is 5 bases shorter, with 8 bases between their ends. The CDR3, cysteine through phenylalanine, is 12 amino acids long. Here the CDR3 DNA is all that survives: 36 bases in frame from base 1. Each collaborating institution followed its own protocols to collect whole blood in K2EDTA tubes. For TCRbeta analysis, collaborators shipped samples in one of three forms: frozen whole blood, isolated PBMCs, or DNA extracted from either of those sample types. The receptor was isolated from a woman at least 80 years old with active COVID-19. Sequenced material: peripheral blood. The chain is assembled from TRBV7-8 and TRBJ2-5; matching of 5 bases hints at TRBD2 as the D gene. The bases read TGTGCCAGCAGCTATCAGCGGGAGACCCAGTACTTC. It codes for CASSYQRETQYF.